This T cell receptor beta chain is from a study of blood T cell repertoires in COVID-19. This clone was detected only a few times. Authors' analysis steps: Amplification from reference gene primers served as the basis for estimated nucleated cell counts. Here immunoSEQ multiplex PCR was the method, and the copy in TCRdb shows in-frame clones only, minus some. V and J calls and clone size are as listed in that table; D and trimming were resolved from the DNA. The data contain roughly 63,000 clones, 70% to 85% of them singletons. The CDR3 runs to 13 residues. V dropped 8 bases and J dropped 8; count of bases not matched to a gene: 11. Germline loops: CDR1 SGHNT, CDR2 YENEEA.

J is TRBJ2-7 and V is TRBV11-3; 8 nucleotides line up with TRBD2. Input material: peripheral blood. The receptor was derived from an elderly man with acute or convalescent COVID-19. CDR3 amino acids: CASHPSGSFKQYF. The CDR3 DNA reads as TGTGCCAGCCATCCCAGCGGGAGTTTCAAGCAGTACTTC.